This T cell receptor (beta chain) is drawn from a study of blood T cells in healthy people across ages. Study conclusions and caveats: Older age coincided with a roughly linear decline in TCR beta diversity per million T cells. It was held that the diversity estimates obtained from one million T cells were underestimates.

The germline gives CDR1 SNHLY, CDR2 FYNNEI. The CDR3 covers 13 residues. Deletions cut 7 bases from V and 5 bases from J, with 14 bases between. A few counts support this clonotype. Its antigen is currently unknown. The authors ran a second PCR of about 6 to 11 cycles using a sample-barcoded 5' primer and a J-beta primer mix. Each TCR beta cDNA got a 12-nucleotide random molecular identifier. TCRdb passed the 5' RACE reads through MiXCR, listing each CDR3 protein once. The repertoire consists of hundreds of thousands of distinct CDR3 sequences, with 25% to 35% occurring once and the leading ten covering roughly a sixth.

The sample was blood. The TCR originated in a woman older than 75 in good health. This sequence joins TRBV2 and TRBJ1-2, with D perhaps TRBD1 (5 bases). The CDR3 bases are TGTGCCAGCACAGTGGGGACGGATTATGGCTACACCTTC. It codes for CASTVGTDYGYTF.